This is a list of T cell receptor beta chains from one sample in a study of blood T cell repertoires in COVID-19. Sequenced by immunoSEQ multiplex PCR; TCRdb stores in-frame clones only, minus some. The profile shows 130,000 to 150,000 clones, approximately 80% of them singletons. Source material: peripheral blood. The origin of the receptors is a man between 65 and 79 years old who had recovered from COVID-19. The CDR3 runs from the conserved cysteine through the conserved F or W. A D gene is named only where the DNA matches it firmly. Clone size, where shown, is once, few, many, or a class for clones that have expanded.

-	once	TRBJ1-1	TRBV9	TGTGCCAGCAGCGTAGATTATTTTGGGGGACTCACTGAAGCTTTCTTT	CASSVDYFGGLTEAFF
-	few	TRBJ2-2	TRBV30	TGTGCCTGTTCCGACAACCCGGGGTCCGCCGGGGAGCTGTTTTTT	CACSDNPGSAGELFF
-	-	TRBJ1-3	TRBV12-3/TRBV12-4	TGTGCCAGCAGACAGGACTCTGGAAACACCATATATTTT	CASRQDSGNTIYF
TRBD2	-	TRBJ2-3	TRBV7-9	TGTGCCAGCAGTCCCGGGACTAGCGGTACAGATACGCAGTATTTT	CASSPGTSGTDTQYF
TRBD2	-	TRBJ2-1	TRBV13	TGTGCCAGCAAGATCCGACTAGCGGGCTACAATGAGCAGTTCTTC	CASKIRLAGYNEQFF
-	many	TRBJ1-5	TRBV2	TGTGCCAGCAGTGTAGCATTAGATCAGCCCCAGCATTTT	CASSVALDQPQHF
-	-	TRBJ2-3	TRBV6-1	TGTGCCAGCAGTGAAGCATGGGGCGCAGATACGCAGTATTTT	CASSEAWGADTQYF
TRBD2	-	TRBJ2-5	TRBV18	TGTGCCAGCTCACCGACACTAGCGGGAGGTGCGGAGACCCAGTACTTC	CASSPTLAGGAETQYF
TRBD1	-	TRBJ2-5	TRBV6-6	TGTGCCAGCAGTTCCCGACAGGGAGTAGAGACCCAGTACTTC	CASSSRQGVETQYF
TRBD1	-	TRBJ2-5	TRBV6-2/TRBV6-3	TGTGCCAGCAGCCCCGAGGACAGGTTCCAAGAGACCCAGTACTTC	CASSPEDRFQETQYF